This TCR beta chain was identified during a study of neurological immune-mediated disorders. Study results and limitations: According to phylogenetic grouping, one related-CDR3 cluster, a possible signature, contained the repertoires of 18 of 34 multiple sclerosis patients. The study found no CDR3 amino acid sequences shared by expanded clones across subjects, suggesting private repertoires in all groups.

Germline-derived CDR1 and CDR2 are SGHKS and YYEKEE (reference sequence). The J segment lost 4 bases and the V segment lost 1 base, leaving 4 bases of the junction unmatched. The CDR3 length is 15 residues. The authors made cDNA by 5'RACE with 10-nucleotide random UMIs. Each CDR3 protein gets one entry after TCRdb re-called the 5' RACE reads with MiXCR. The table shows about 58,000 distinct CDR3 sequences, with roughly 2.5% occurring only once. This clonotype is termed medium-sized (0.01 to 0.1%). Its matching antigen is unknown. This TCR was recovered from a man aged 45 to 65 with multiple sclerosis. The sequencing input was PBMCs. This chain links TRBV5-5 with TRBJ2-2; 7 bases line up with TRBD1. Here the CDR3 reads CASSLTGVATGELFF. As DNA, the CDR3 is TGTGCCAGCAGCTTGACAGGGGTGGCCACCGGGGAGCTGTTTTTT.